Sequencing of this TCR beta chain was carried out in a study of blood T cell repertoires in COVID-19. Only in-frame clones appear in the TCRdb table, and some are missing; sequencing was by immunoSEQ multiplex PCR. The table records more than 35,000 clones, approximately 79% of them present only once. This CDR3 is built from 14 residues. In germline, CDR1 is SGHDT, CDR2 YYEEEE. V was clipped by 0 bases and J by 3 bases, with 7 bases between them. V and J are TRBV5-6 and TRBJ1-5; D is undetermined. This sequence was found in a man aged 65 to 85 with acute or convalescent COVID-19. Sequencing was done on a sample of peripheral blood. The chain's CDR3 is CASSLGQVNQPQHF. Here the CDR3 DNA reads TGTGCCAGCAGCTTGGGACAAGTCAATCAGCCCCAGCATTTT.